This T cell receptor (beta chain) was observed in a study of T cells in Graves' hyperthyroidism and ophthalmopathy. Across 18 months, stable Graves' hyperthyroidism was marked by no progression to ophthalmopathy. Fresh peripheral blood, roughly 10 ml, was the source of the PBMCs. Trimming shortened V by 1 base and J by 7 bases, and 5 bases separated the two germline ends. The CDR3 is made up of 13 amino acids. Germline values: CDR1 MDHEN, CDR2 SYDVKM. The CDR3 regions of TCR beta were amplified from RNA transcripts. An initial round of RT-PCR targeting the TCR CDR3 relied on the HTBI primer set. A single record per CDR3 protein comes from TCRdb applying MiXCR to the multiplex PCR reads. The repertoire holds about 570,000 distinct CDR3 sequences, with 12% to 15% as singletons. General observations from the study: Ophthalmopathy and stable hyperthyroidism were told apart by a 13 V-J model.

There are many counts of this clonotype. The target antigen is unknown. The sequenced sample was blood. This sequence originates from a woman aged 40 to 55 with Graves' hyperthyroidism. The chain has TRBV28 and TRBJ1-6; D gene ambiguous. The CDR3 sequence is CASSLFGNSPLHF. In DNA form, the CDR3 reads TGTGCCAGCAGTTTATTTGGGAATTCACCCCTCCACTTT.